These 17 T cell receptor beta chains came from one sample sequenced in a study of blood T cell repertoires in COVID-19. Clones were read by immunoSEQ multiplex PCR, and TCRdb kept only the in-frame ones, dropping some. The table has 430,000 or so clones, roughly 90% seen once. Source material: PBMCs or T cells enriched from blood (not recorded which). The receptors originated from a woman aged 18-29 years who had been exposed to COVID-19.

This clone has a handful of counts. V is TRBV5-1 and J is TRBJ2-7; 7 positions agree with TRBD1. In germline, CDR1 is SGHRS, CDR2 YFSETQ. V trimming: 1 base; J trimming: 4 bases; junction bases outside the gene matches: 8. The CDR3 contains 15 residues. CDR3 DNA: TGCGCCAGCAGCTTGTCTAGTGACAGGGTATACGAGCAGTACTTC. It translates to CASSLSSDRVYEQYF.

The rearrangement joins TRBV6-5 to TRBJ1-5, with 7 bases that match TRBD1. The CDR3 is 14 amino acids. The germline gives CDR1 MNHEY, CDR2 SVGAGI. The junction had 5 bases not matched to a gene; V was cut back by 6 bases and J by 3 bases. CDR3 in amino acids: CASRRQGDNQPQHF. CDR3 bases: TGTGCCAGCAGACGACAGGGCGACAATCAGCCCCAGCATTTT.

This clone showed up just once. J is TRBJ2-7 and V is TRBV11-2; D not certain. Germline CDR1 SGHAT, CDR2 FQNNGV. Between the trimmed V and J ends, which lost 1 base and 5 bases, there was a span of 9 bases. The CDR3 length is 13 residues. The CDR3 here is CASSLGYSNEQYF. CDR3 nucleotides: TGTGCCAGCAGCTTAGGCTACAGTAACGAGCAGTACTTC. Full variable domain (rest looked up from reference TRBV11-2 and TRBJ2-7): EAGVAQSPRYKIIEKRQSVAFWCNPISGHATLYWYQQILGQGPKLLIQFQNNGVVDDSQLPKDRFSAERLKGVDSTLKIQPAKLEDSAVYLCASSLGYSNEQYFGPGTRLTVT.

The chain is built from TRBV7-9 and TRBJ1-4, with 8 bases fitting TRBD1. Germline CDR1 SEHNR, CDR2 FQNEAQ (reference sequence). The CDR3 consists of 15 residues. V gave up 5 bases and J gave up 10 bases; unmatched junction bases: 12. CDR3 sequence reads: CASSRPGQALVKLFF. CDR3 nucleotide sequence: TGTGCCAGCAGCCGGCCGGGACAGGCGTTGGTAAAACTGTTTTTT. Full variable domain (outside the CDR3, taken from reference TRBV7-9 and TRBJ1-4): DTGVSQNPRHKITKRGQNVTFRCDPISEHNRLYWYRQTLGQGPEFLTYFQNEAQLEKSRLLSDRFSAERPKGSFSTLEIQRTEQGDSAMYLCASSRPGQALVKLFFGSGTQLSVL.

This sequence joins TRBV6-2 or TRBV6-3 and TRBJ1-5, with 7 bases identical to TRBD1. Trimming removed 6 bases from V and 7 bases from J; junction bases left unmatched: 6. CDR1 MNHEY and CDR2 SVGEGT come from the germline V gene. The CDR3 is 13 amino acids. The CDR3 DNA reads as TGTGCCAGCAGCCACAGGGGCGGCCAGCCCCAGCATTTT. This sequence encodes CASSHRGGQPQHF.

This clone was recorded once. The gene calls are TRBV5-1 and TRBJ2-3; tentatively, D is TRBD2 (7 bases). The CDR3 extends over 13 amino acids. Per germline, CDR1 SGHRS and CDR2 YFSETQ. V was pared by 4 bases and J by 4 bases, with 10 bases between. The chain's CDR3 is CASSGRGPDTQYF. In DNA form, the CDR3 reads TGCGCCAGCAGCGGGCGGGGGCCAGATACGCAGTATTTT.

This sequence joins TRBV2 and TRBJ2-5, with D perhaps matching TRBD1 (6 bases). CDR1 is SNHLY and CDR2 is FYNNEI in the germline V gene. V dropped 7 bases and J dropped 2 bases, with 14 bases sitting between them. The CDR3 is 14 residues long. CDR3 region: CASILSTGQETQYF. As DNA, the CDR3 is TGTGCCAGCATTTTATCTACAGGGCAAGAGACCCAGTACTTC.

This clone appeared once. The chain links TRBV7-2 to TRBJ1-3; D unresolved. The CDR3 sequence is 17 residues long. Germline values: CDR1 SGHTA, CDR2 FQGNSA. The ends were cut back, 5 bases at V and 1 base at J, with 18 bases in the middle. The CDR3 sequence is CASSVPSRHISGNTIYF. CDR3 nucleotide sequence: TGTGCCAGCAGCGTGCCGTCGAGGCATATTTCTGGAAACACCATATATTTT.

The chain is built from TRBV9 and TRBJ2-2; tentative D call: TRBD1 (5 bases). V lost 0 bases to trimming and J lost 5 bases, with 8 bases between them. Germline V gene lookup returns CDR1 SGDLS and CDR2 YYNGEE. The CDR3 is 14 residues long. The CDR3 coding sequence is TGTGCCAGCAGCGTAGCCGACAGAACCGGGGAGCTGTTTTTT. Encoded protein: CASSVADRTGELFF.

J is TRBJ2-1 and V is TRBV10-1; 7 nucleotides line up with TRBD2. Per the germline V gene, CDR1 is WNHNN and CDR2 is SYGVQD (reference sequence). The CDR3 covers 17 residues. The J segment lost 0 bases and the V segment lost 0 bases, leaving 5 bases of the junction unmatched. CDR3 sequence (DNA): TGCGCCAGCAGTGAGTCAATGAGCGGGAACTCCTACAATGAGCAGTTCTTC. Amino acids: CASSESMSGNSYNEQFF.

The chain joins TRBV13 to TRBJ2-3; 7 bases align to TRBD2. Trimming removed 8 bases from V and 4 bases from J; junction bases left unmatched: 27. Looked up from germline, CDR1 is PRHDT and CDR2 is FYEKMQ (reference sequence). CDR3 length equals 20 residues. The CDR3 loop reads CASATRWTTPQRGIPDTQYF. DNA of the CDR3: TGTGCCAGCGCTACACGCTGGACTACTCCTCAGCGGGGTATTCCAGATACGCAGTATTTT.

This rearrangement joins TRBV23-1 to TRBJ2-1; 9 bases match TRBD2. TRBV23-1 is reported as an ORF; its role is uncertain. Losses at the gene ends were 8 bases for V and 0 bases for J; bases not matched to a gene: 2. CDR3 length equals 14 residues. The CDR3 DNA reads TGCGCCAGCTGTAGCGGGAGCTCCTACAATGAGCAGTTCTTC. Protein sequence: CASCSGSSYNEQFF.

V and J are TRBV7-3 and TRBJ1-1, with D possibly TRBD1 on 6 matching bases. This CDR3 is built from 18 residues. Germline loops: CDR1 SGHTA, CDR2 FQGTGA. V was pared by 2 bases and J by 0 bases, with 19 bases between. CDR3 residues: CASSLYGQTAPVNTEAFF. The CDR3 DNA is TGTGCCAGCAGCTTATACGGACAGACCGCGCCAGTGAACACTGAAGCTTTCTTT.

The rearrangement links TRBV4-1 to TRBJ1-5; a possible D gene is TRBD1 (6 bases). Per germline, CDR1 MGHRA and CDR2 YSYEKL. The CDR3 runs 13 residues. The germline V and J ends were trimmed by 4 bases and 5 bases, with 9 bases remaining between them. The CDR3 reads CASSLQGYQPQHF. Written as DNA, the CDR3 is TGCGCCAGCAGCCTTCAGGGGTATCAGCCCCAGCATTTT.

This clone was picked up one time. This chain connects TRBV11-2 to TRBJ2-7; unclear D gene. Trimming took off 1 base at V and 2 bases at J, with 12 bases between the two ends. Germline CDR1 reads SGHAT; CDR2 reads FQNNGV. CDR3 size: 15 residues. In DNA form, the CDR3 reads TGTGCCAGCAGCTTAGTTTTCAGGTTTACCTACGAGCAGTACTTC. Protein sequence: CASSLVFRFTYEQYF.

This clone was counted a few times. This chain uses TRBV7-2 with TRBJ1-2; TRBD1 agrees at 8 bases. V lost 4 bases and J lost 8; bases outside the gene matches: 12. CDR1 and CDR2 from the germline V gene are SGHTA and FQGNSA. The CDR3 length is 15 residues. The CDR3 DNA follows: TGTGCCAGCAGCTCGAGAGGACAGGGCGCGGAAGGCTACACCTTC. It encodes CASSSRGQGAEGYTF.

The chain links TRBV24-1 to TRBJ2-7; possible D gene TRBD2, 6 bases. The CDR3 is 13 residues long. The germline CDR1 and CDR2 sequences are KGHDR and SFDVKD. V was pared by 7 bases and J by 3 bases, with 12 bases between. This CDR3 reads CATSALGGYEQYF. CDR3 nucleotides: TGTGCCACCAGCGCCTTGGGGGGCTACGAGCAGTACTTC.